The entry that follows covers one T cell receptor (beta chain) sequence. It lacks a known antigen. Base qualities were left out, and no much larger clone turns up one base away. Every donor was a healthy Caucasian. Three pairs of female monozygotic twins, all aged 18 to 29 years, made up the twin cohort. Peripheral blood mononuclear cells were the source from which RNA for the TCR libraries was isolated. Library preparation employed 5' RACE. Sequencing took place on an Illumina HiSeq 2000. A universal primer binding site was added through template switching, and the final cDNA carried a unique molecular identifier so that TCR cDNA molecules could be counted accurately. Specific primers in the conserved constant-segment region were used to synthesize first-strand cDNA for the TCR alpha and beta chains. To control for contamination, every cDNA library was double barcoded, receiving both a SMART-Mk sample barcode and Illumina barcodes. TruSeq adapter sequences and Illumina sample barcodes were added in two successive PCR steps. TCR alpha and beta cDNA libraries were sequenced on the Illumina HiSeq platform with custom primers. As for the authors' bioinformatics: Unique molecular identifiers were extracted from raw reads with MiGEC, and CDR3 positions were determined with MiXCR. Recombination models were inferred per individual with the repgenHMM and IGoR tools using an EM algorithm. The analysis of shared clonotypes was done with the tcR package in R, with sharing normalized by the product of cloneset sizes. To study raw recombination without the effects of thymic and clonal selection, out-of-frame nonproductive sequences were analyzed. Using fastp at Q25 and MiXCR, TCRdb reprocessed the public reads and kept productive beta chains. Rows with a matching CDR3 protein are joined into one entry that keeps the most common DNA and genes. The V and J calls come from TCRdb's annotation, not from the publication. This sample has some 900,000 distinct CDR3 sequences in its table, and 9% to 15% of those were observed once. The ten largest make up around 1.5% of the sample.

This entry belongs to a study of identical twins (dated by TCRdb to about 2016). Describing the broader study: To test whether fetal clonotypes persist, the study used deep sequencing on TCR alpha and beta repertoires from monozygotic twins, unrelated adults of various ages, and cord blood. To rule out contamination, the twin experiments were replicated at different times with different library preparation protocols.

From its cysteine to its phenylalanine, the CDR3 spans 16 amino acids. Left in the record is the CDR3 DNA by itself, 48 bases read in frame from the first base. Trimming accounts for 6 bases at V and 4 bases at J, while the number of junction bases matched to no gene is 12. Overall study results and their limits: In monozygotic twins, out-of-frame TCR alpha sharing was systematically underestimated by recombination models, although the models agreed with sharing between unrelated individuals. Out-of-frame TCR alpha sequences shared between twins showed an excess of low generation-probability sequences compared with coincidental sharing between unrelated individuals. Abundant cord blood beta clonotypes had fewer insertions, young adult naive repertoires showed a similar but weaker trend, and memory repertoires showed no such trend. Because the same donors could not be followed over many years, the conclusions relied on cross-sectional statistical analysis. Zero-insertion analyses could be partly confounded by invariant T cells such as MAIT and iNKT, though diverse VJ usage argued against such confounding for most clonotypes. Excess twin sharing in beta out-of-frame sequences was weaker because fewer shared sequences lowered the signal-to-noise ratio.

These same data were also listed under a study on yellow fever vaccine responses in identical twins. The second study's authors report: According to the authors, in identical twins the way T cells responded to vaccination appeared partly convergent and partly personalized. In the study, vaccine-responding T cell clones were precisely tracked in identical twins.

Here the chain combines TRBV12-3 or TRBV12-4 and TRBJ2-1; TRBD2 lines up with 7 middle nucleotides. The receptor was isolated from a woman aged 18 to 35 in good health. The specimen sequenced was PBMCs. The nucleotides read TGTGCCAGCAGCCCCTTGGGCGGGAGTCCGTACAATGAGCAGTTCTTC. This yields the protein CASSPLGGSPYNEQFF.